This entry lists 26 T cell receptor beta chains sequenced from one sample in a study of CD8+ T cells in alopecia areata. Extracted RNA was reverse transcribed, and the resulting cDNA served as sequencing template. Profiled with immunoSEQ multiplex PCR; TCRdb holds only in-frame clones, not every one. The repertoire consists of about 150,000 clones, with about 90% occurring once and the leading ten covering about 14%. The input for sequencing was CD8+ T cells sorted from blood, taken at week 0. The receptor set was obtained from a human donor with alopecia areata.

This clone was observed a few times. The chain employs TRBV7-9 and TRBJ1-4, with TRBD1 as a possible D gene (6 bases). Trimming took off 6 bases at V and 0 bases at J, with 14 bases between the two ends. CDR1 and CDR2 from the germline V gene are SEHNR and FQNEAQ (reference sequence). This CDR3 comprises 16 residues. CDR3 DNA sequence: TGTGCCAGCAGTTCGAACAGGGAGGCAACTAATGAAAAACTGTTTTTT. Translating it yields CASSSNREATNEKLFF.

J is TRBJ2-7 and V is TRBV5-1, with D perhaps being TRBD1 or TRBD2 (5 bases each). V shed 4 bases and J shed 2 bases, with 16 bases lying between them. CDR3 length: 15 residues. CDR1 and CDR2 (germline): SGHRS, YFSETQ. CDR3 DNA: TGCGCCAGCAGCCCGACCGGGACGGAGACCTACGAGCAGTACTTC. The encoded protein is CASSPTGTETYEQYF.

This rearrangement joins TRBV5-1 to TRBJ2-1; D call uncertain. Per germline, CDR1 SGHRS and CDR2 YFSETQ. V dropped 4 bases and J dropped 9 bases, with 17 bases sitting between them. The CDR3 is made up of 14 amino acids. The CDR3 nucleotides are TGCGCCAGCAGCCCCGAGATACCTTTCGCTGAGCAGTTCTTC. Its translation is CASSPEIPFAEQFF.

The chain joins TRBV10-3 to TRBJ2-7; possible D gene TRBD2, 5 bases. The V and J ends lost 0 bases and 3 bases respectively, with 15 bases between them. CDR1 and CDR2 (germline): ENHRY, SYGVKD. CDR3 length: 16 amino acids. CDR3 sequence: CAISESRLADYYEQYF. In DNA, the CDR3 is TGTGCCATCAGTGAGTCAAGGCTAGCAGACTACTACGAGCAGTACTTC.

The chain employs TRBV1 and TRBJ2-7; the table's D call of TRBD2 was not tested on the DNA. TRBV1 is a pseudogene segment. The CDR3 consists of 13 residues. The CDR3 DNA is TGCACCAGCAGCCACGGGGGGACTAACGAGCAGTACTTC. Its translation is CTSSHGGTNEQYF.

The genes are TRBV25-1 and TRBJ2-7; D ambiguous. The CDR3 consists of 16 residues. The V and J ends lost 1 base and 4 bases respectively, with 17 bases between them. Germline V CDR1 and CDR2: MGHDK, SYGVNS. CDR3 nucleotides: TGTGCCAGCAGTGAATGGCCGGTAGGGTTATCTTACGAGCAGTACTTC. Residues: CASSEWPVGLSYEQYF.

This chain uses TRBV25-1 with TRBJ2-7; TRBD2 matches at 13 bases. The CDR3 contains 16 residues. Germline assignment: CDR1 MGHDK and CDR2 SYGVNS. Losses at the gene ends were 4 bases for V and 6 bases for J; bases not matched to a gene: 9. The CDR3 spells CASSGTGTSGVGEQYF. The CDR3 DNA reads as TGTGCCAGCAGTGGAACCGGGACTAGCGGGGTCGGCGAGCAGTACTTC.

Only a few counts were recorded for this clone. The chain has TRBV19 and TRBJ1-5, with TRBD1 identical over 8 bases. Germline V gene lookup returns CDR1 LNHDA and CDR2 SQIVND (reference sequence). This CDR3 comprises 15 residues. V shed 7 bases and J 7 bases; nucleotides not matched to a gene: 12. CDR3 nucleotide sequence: TGTGCCAGTACCCCGACAGGGGTGGCCAGACAGCCCCAGCATTTT. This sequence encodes CASTPTGVARQPQHF.

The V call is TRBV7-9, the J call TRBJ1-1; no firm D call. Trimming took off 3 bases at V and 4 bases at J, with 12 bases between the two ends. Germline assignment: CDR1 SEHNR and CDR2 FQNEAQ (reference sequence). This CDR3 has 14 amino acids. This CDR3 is CASSFDPEGTEAFF. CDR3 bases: TGTGCCAGCAGCTTCGATCCGGAAGGCACTGAAGCTTTCTTT.

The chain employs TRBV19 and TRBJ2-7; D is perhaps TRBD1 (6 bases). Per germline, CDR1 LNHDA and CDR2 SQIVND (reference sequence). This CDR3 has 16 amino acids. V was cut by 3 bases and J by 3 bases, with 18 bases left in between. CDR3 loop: CASSIYATGINYEQYF. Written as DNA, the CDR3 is TGTGCCAGTAGTATCTATGCAACAGGGATTAACTACGAGCAGTACTTC.

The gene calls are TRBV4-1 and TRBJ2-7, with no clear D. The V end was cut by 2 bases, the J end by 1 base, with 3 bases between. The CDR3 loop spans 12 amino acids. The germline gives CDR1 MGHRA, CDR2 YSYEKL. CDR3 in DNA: TGCGCCAGCAGCCAACCTTCCTACGAGCAGTACTTC. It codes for CASSQPSYEQYF.

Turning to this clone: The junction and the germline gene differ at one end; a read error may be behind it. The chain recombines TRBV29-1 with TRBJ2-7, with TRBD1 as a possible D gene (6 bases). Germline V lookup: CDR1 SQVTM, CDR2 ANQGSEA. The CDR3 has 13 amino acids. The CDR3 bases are TGCGGCGTCACTAACGCAGGGGCCTACGAGCAGTACTTC. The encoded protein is CGVTNAGAYEQYF.

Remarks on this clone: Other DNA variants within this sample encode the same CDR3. The CDR3 spells CSVRQGSYEQYF. CDR3 coding DNA: TGCAGCGTTCGACAGGGCTCCTACGAGCAGTACTTC. The rearrangement joins TRBV29-1 to TRBJ2-7; 7 positions match TRBD1. The V segment lost 5 bases and the J segment 0 bases; nucleotides outside the gene matches: 1. This CDR3 has 12 residues. CDR1 SQVTM and CDR2 ANQGSEA come from the germline V gene.

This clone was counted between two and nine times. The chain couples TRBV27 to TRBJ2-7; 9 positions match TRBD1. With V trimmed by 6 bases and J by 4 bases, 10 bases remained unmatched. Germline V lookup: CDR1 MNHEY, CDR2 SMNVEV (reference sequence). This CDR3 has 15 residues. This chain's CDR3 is CASSKGTGTRYEQYF. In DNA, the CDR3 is TGTGCCAGCAGCAAAGGGACAGGGACCCGATACGAGCAGTACTTC.

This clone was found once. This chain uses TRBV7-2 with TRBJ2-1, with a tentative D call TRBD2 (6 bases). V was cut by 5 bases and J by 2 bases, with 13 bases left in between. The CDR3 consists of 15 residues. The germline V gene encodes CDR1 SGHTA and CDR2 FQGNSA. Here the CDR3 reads CASSAWDSPYNEQFF. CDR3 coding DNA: TGTGCCAGCAGCGCATGGGACTCTCCCTACAATGAGCAGTTCTTC.

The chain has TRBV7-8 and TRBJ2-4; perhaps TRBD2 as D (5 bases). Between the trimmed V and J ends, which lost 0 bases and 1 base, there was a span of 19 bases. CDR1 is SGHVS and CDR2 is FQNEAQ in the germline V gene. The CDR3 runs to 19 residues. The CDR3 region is CASSLARVARDGAKNIQYF. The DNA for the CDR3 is TGTGCCAGCAGCTTAGCGAGGGTAGCGCGCGACGGGGCCAAAAACATTCAGTACTTC.

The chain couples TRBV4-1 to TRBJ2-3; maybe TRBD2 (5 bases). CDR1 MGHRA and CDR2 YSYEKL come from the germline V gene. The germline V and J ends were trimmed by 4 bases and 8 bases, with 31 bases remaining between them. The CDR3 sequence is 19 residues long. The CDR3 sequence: CASSRLPPGWASLPGTQYF. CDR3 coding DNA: TGCGCCAGCAGCCGTCTTCCTCCAGGATGGGCTAGCCTACCTGGTACGCAGTATTTT.

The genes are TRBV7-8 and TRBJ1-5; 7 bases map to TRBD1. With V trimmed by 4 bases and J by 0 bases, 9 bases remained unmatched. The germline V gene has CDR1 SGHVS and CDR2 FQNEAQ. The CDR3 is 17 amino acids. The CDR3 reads CASSYKTGVGSNQPQHF. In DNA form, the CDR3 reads TGTGCCAGCAGCTACAAAACAGGGGTCGGTAGCAATCAGCCCCAGCATTTT.

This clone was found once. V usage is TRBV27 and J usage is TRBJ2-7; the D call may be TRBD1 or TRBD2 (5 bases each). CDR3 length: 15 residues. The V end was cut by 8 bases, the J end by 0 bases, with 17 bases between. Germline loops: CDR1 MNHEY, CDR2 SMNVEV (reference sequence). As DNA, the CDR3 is TGTGCCAGCGGATTTTCGGGACGGGGCTCCTACGAGCAGTACTTC. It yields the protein CASGFSGRGSYEQYF.

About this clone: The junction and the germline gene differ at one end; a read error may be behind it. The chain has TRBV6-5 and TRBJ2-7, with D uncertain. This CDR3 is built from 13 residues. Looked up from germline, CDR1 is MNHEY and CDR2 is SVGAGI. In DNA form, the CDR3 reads TGTGCCAGCATTGGGGTTAGCTCCTACGGGCAGTACTTC. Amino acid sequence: CASIGVSSYGQYF.

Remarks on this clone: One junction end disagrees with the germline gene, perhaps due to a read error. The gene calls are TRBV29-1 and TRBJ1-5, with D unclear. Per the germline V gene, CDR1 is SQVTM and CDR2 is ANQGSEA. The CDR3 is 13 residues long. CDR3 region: CSIESGSNQPQHF. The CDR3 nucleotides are TGCAGCATTGAATCTGGGTCCAATCAGCCCCAGCATTTT.

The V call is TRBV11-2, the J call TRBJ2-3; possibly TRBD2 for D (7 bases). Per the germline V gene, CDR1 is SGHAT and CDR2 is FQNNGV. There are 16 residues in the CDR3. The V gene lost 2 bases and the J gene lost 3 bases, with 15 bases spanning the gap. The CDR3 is CASSLRAGAGTDTQYF. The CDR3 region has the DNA TGTGCCAGCAGCTTAAGGGCGGGGGCAGGTACAGATACGCAGTATTTT.

The CDR3 nucleotides are TGTGCCAGCACCCCCTTAGAGGATCTGGAGACCCAGTACTTC. Its translation is CASTPLEDLETQYF. The chain is built from TRBV6-1 and TRBJ2-5; D unclear. Trimming removed 7 bases from V and 5 bases from J, with 17 bases in between. CDR3 length: 14 amino acids. CDR1 is MNHNS and CDR2 is SASEGT in the germline V gene.

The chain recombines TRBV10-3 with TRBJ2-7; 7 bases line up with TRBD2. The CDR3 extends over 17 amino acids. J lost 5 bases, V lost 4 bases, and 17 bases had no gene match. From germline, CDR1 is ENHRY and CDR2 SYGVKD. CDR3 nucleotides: TGTGCCATCAGTGGGACTAGTTCGGTCTTGCGAGGGAACGAGCAGTACTTC. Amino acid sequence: CAISGTSSVLRGNEQYF.

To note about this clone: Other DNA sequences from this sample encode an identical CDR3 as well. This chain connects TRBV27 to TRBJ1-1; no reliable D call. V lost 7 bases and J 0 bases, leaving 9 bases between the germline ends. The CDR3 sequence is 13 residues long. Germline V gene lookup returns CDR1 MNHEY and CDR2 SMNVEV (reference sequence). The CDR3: CASKDNLNTEAFF. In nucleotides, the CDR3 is TGTGCCAGCAAAGACAACTTGAACACTGAAGCTTTCTTT.

In nucleotides, the CDR3 is TGCAGCGTTGGGTCAGGGCGAGGCTACAATGAGCAGTTCTTC. Its protein is CSVGSGRGYNEQFF. The chain recombines TRBV29-1 with TRBJ2-1, with a tentative D call TRBD1 (5 bases). This CDR3 is built from 14 residues. Germline V gene sequence: CDR1 SQVTM, CDR2 ANQGSEA. V lost 4 bases to trimming and J lost 3 bases, with 13 bases between them.